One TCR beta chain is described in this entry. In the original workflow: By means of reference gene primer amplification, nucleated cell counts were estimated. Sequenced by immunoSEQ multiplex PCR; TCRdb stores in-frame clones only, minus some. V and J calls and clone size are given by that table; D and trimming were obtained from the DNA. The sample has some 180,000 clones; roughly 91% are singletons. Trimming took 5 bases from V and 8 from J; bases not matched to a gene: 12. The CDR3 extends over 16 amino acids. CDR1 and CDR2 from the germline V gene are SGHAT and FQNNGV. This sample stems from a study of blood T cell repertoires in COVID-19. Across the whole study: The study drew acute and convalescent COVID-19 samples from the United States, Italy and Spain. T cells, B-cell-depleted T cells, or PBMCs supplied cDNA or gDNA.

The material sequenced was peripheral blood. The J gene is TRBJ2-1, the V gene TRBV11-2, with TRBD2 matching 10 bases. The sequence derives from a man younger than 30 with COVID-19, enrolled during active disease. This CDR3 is CASSPLSGRATDEQFF. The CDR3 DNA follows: TGTGCCAGCAGCCCCCTGAGCGGGAGGGCTACAGATGAGCAGTTCTTC.